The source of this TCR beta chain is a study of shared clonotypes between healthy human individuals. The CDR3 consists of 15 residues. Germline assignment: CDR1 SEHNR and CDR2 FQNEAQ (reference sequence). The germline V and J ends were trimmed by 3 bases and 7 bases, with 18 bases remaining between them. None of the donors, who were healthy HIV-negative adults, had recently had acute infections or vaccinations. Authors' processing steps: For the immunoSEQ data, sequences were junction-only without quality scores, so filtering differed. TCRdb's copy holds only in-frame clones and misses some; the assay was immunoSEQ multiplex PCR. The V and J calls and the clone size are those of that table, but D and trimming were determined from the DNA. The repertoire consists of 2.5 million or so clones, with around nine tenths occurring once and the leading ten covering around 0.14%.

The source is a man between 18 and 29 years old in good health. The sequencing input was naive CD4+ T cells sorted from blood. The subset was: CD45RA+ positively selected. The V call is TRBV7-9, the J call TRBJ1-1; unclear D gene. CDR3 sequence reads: CASSLARTAAVEAFF. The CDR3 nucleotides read TGTGCCAGCAGCTTGGCCCGGACCGCGGCGGTTGAAGCTTTCTTT.